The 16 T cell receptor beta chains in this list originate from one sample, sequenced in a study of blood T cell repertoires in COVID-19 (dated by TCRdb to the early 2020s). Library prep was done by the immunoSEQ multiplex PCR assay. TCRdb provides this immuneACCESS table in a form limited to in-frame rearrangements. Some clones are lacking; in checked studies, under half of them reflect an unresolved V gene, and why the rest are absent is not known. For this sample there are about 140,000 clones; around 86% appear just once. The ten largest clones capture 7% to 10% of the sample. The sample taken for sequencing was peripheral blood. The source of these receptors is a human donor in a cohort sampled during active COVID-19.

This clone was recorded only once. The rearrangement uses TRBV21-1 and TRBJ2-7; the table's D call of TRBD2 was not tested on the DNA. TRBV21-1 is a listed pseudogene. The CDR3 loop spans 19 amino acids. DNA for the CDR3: TGTGCCAGCAGCCCCCGAATGGTAGCGGGAGGCCCCCCGGGAGGCGAGCAGTACTTC. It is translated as CASSPRMVAGGPPGGEQYF.

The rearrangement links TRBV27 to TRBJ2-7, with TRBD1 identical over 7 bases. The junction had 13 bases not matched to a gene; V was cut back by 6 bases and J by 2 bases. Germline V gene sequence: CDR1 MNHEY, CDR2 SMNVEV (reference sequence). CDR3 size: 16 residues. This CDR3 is CASSYQFRDSPYEQYF. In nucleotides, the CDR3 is TGTGCCAGCAGCTATCAATTCCGGGACAGCCCCTACGAGCAGTACTTC.

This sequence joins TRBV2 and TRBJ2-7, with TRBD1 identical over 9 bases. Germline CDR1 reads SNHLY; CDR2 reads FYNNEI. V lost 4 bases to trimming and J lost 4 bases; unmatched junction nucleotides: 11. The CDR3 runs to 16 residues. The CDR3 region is CASSGTSDRGGYEQYF. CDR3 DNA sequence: TGTGCCAGCAGTGGAACCTCGGACAGGGGTGGGTACGAGCAGTACTTC.

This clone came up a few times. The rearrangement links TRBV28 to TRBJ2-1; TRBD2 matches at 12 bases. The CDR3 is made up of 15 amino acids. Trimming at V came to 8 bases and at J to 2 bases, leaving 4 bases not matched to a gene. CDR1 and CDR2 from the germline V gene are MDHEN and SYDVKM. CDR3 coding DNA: TGTGCCAGCCACTGGACTAGCGGGGCCTACAATGAGCAGTTCTTC. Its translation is CASHWTSGAYNEQFF.

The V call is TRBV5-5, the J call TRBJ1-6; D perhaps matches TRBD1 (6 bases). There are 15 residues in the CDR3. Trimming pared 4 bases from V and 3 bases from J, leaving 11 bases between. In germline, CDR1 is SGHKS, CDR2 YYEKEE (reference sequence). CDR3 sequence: CASSPRQDYNSPLHF. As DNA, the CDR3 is TGTGCCAGCAGCCCGCGACAGGACTATAATTCACCCCTCCACTTT.

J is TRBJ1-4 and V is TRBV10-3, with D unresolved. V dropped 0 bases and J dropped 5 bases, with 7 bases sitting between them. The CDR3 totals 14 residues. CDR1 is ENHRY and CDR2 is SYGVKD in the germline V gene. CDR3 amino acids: CAISESGGNEKLFF. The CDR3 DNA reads TGTGCCATCAGTGAGTCGGGAGGGAATGAAAAACTGTTTTTT.

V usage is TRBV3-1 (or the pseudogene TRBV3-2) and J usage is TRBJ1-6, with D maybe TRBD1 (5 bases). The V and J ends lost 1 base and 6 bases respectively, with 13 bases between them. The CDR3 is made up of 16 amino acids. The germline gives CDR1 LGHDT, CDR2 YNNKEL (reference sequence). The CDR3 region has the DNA TGTGCCAGCAGCCAAGGGGACGCGGGGGGTAATTCACCCCTCCACTTT. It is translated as CASSQGDAGGNSPLHF.

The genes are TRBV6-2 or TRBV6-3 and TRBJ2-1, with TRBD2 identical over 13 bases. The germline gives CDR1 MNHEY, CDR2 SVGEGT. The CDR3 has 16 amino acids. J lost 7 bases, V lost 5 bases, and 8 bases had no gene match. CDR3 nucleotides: TGTGCCAGCAGTACCCGACTAGCGGGAGGTGGTAATGAGCAGTTCTTC. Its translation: CASSTRLAGGGNEQFF.

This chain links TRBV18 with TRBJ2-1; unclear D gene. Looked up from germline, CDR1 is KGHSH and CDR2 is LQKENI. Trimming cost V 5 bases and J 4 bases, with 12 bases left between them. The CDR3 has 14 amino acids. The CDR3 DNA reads TGTGCCAGCTCAGATGTGGCAGGATACAATGAGCAGTTCTTC. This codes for CASSDVAGYNEQFF.

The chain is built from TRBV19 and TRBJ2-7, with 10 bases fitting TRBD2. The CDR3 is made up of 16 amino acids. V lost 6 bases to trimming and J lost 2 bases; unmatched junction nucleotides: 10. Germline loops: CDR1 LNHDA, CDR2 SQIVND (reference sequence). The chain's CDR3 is CASSSPEREGTYEQYF. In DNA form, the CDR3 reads TGTGCCAGTAGCTCCCCTGAGCGGGAGGGGACCTACGAGCAGTACTTC.

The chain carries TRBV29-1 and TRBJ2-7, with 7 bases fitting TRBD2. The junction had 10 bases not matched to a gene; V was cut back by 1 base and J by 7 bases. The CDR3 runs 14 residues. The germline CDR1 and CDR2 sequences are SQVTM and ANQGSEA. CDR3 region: CSVEGLWAGEEQYF. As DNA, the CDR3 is TGCAGCGTTGAAGGGCTCTGGGCGGGAGAAGAGCAGTACTTC.

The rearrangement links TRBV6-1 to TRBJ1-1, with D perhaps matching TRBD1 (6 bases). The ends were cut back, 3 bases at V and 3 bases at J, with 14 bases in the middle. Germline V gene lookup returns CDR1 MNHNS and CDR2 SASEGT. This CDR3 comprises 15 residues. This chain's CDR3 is CASSDQGTPDTEAFF. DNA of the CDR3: TGTGCCAGCAGTGACCAGGGGACGCCGGACACTGAAGCTTTCTTT.

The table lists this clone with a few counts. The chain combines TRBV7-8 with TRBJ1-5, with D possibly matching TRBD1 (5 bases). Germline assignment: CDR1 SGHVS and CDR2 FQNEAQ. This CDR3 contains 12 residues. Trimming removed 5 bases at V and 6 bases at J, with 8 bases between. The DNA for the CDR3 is TGTGCCAGCAGCCCAGGGCGTCAGCCCCAGCATTTT. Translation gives CASSPGRQPQHF. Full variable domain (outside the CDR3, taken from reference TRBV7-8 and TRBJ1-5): GAGVSQSPRYKVAKRGQDVALRCDPISGHVSLFWYQQALGQGPEFLTYFQNEAQLDKSGLPSDRFFAERPEGSVSTLKIQRTQQEDSAVYLCASSPGRQPQHFGDGTRLSIL.

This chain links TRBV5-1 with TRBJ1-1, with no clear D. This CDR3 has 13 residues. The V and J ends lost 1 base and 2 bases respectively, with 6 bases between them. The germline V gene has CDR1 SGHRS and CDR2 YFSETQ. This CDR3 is CASSLNSNTEAFF. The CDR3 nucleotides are TGCGCCAGCAGCTTGAACAGTAACACTGAAGCTTTCTTT. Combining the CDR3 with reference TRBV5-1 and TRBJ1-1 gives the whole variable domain KAGVTQTPRYLIKTRGQQVTLSCSPISGHRSVSWYQQTPGQGLQFLFEYFSETQRNKGNFPGRFSGRQFSNSRSEMNVSTLELGDSALYLCASSLNSNTEAFFGQGTRLTVV.

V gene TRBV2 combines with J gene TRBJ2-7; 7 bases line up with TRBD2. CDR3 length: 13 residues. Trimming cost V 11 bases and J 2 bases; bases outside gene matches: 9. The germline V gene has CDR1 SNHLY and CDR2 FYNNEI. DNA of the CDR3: TGTGCCGGCGGGGGTAACCGAGCCTACGAGCAGTACTTC. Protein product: CAGGGNRAYEQYF.

CDR3 nucleotide sequence: TGTGCCAGCAGCCTCCGGGGGGCGGAGACCCAGTACTTC. It translates to CASSLRGAETQYF. V and J are TRBV5-8 and TRBJ2-5; D is perhaps TRBD2 (7 bases). Germline values: CDR1 SGHTS, CDR2 YDEGEE. The CDR3 is made up of 13 amino acids. With 4 bases removed from V and 5 bases from J, the gap between germline ends came to 12 bases.